This T cell receptor beta chain was profiled in a study of OX40 agonist ivuxolimab in advanced cancers. Study background: Earlier anti-PD-1, anti-PD-L1 or anti-CTLA-4 therapy was permitted; under 50% had received some.

Sequencing was performed with immunoSEQ multiplex PCR; in TCRdb, only in-frame clones are kept and a portion is missing. The table has more than 60,000 clones, roughly nine tenths seen once. The trim removed 6 bases at V and 2 bases at J, leaving 6 bases unmatched. This CDR3 has 14 residues. CDR1 is SNHLY and CDR2 is FYNNEI in the germline V gene. The V call is TRBV2, the J call TRBJ1-2; TRBD1 agrees at 7 bases. This specimen was CD4+ or CD8+ T cells sorted from blood, taken in a trial of the OX40 agonist ivuxolimab. The TCR sequence derives from an adult with an advanced solid tumor such as melanoma, head and neck, liver or kidney cancer. CDR3 residues: CASRPGTENYGYTF. CDR3 in DNA: TGTGCCAGCAGACCCGGGACAGAGAACTATGGCTACACCTTC.